This entry is about one TCR beta chain. Trimming shortened V by 7 bases and J by 0 bases, and 13 bases separated the two germline ends. This CDR3 has 14 residues. Per the germline V gene, CDR1 is SNHLY and CDR2 is FYNNEI. The data belong to a study of T cell changes during pregnancy in multiple sclerosis. The method was immunoSEQ multiplex PCR; TCRdb's version includes in-frame clones alone and lacks a portion of them. Here the sample spans just under 45,000 clones, around 96% being singletons. This chain connects TRBV2 to TRBJ2-7; tentatively, D is TRBD1 (6 bases). The sequence was collected from a female donor with multiple sclerosis, enrolled in a pregnancy study. Sequencing used peripheral blood, obtained in the second trimester of pregnancy. CDR3 nucleotide sequence: TGTGCCAGCACCAGGGACAATCCCTCCTACGAGCAGTACTTC. Protein: CASTRDNPSYEQYF.